This TCR beta chain stems from a study of radiotherapy plus CTLA-4 blockade in lung cancer. For the study at large: Across the patients, objective responses occurred in approximately 18%, and disease control in under 35%.

Broader study findings: Blood-borne expansion of tumor-derived TCR clones followed radiotherapy plus ipilimumab. The best prediction of response reportedly came from early blood T cell clone dynamics, with interferon-beta.

To note about this clone: Its antigen is not identified.

Focal radiation with ipilimumab CTLA-4 blockade was given to patients with chemo-refractory metastatic non-small-cell lung cancer. The method was immunoSEQ multiplex PCR; TCRdb's version includes in-frame clones alone and lacks a portion of them. The sample has 55,000 to 75,000 clones, around 77% seen once. The V gene lost 3 bases and the J gene lost 1 base, with 12 bases spanning the gap. The CDR3 runs 15 residues. Germline-derived CDR1 and CDR2 are SNHLY and FYNNEI. This TCR came from a human donor with non-small cell lung cancer whose response to radiotherapy plus ipilimumab could not be evaluated. Some clones in this sample may be carry-over from other donors' samples. V gene TRBV2 combines with J gene TRBJ1-1; the D is unclear. The specimen comprised peripheral blood, sampled from a patient treated with radiotherapy plus ipilimumab. CDR3 loop: CASSEAEGQNTEAFF. CDR3 in DNA: TGTGCCAGCAGTGAGGCTGAGGGTCAGAACACTGAAGCTTTCTTT.